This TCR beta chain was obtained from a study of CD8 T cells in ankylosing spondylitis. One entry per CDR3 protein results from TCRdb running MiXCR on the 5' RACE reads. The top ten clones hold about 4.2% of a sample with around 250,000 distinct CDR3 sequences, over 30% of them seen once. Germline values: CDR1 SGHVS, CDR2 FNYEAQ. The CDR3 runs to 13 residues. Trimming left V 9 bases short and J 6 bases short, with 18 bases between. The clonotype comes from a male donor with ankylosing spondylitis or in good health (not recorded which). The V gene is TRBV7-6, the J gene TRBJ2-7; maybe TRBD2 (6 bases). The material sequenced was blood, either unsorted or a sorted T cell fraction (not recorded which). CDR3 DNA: TGTGCCAGTTCCGGACCCGAGGGAGGCGAGCAGTACTTC. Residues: CASSGPEGGEQYF. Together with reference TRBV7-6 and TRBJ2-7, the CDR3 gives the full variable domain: GAGVSQSPRYKVTKRGQDVALRCDPISGHVSLYWYRQALGQGPEFLTYFNYEAQQDKSGLPNDRFSAERPEGSISTLTIQRTEQRDSAMYRCASSGPEGGEQYFGPGTRLTVT.